One TCR beta chain is described in this entry. The sequencing template was cDNA reverse transcribed from extracted RNA. Clones were sequenced by immunoSEQ multiplex PCR, and TCRdb holds only the in-frame ones, with some missing. Of about 200,000 clones listed, approximately 61% are singletons. This sample was included in a study of CD8+ T cells in alopecia areata. The overall study: Tofacitinib administration to treated patients was oral, at 5 to 10 mg twice daily.

The CDR3 covers 13 residues. The V and J ends lost 7 bases and 7 bases respectively, with 20 bases between them. The V gene's germline CDR1 is SQVTM and CDR2 ANQGSEA. This material consisted of CD4+ T cells sorted from blood, taken at week 0. The chain carries TRBV29-1 and TRBJ2-7; maybe TRBD1 (6 bases). This clonotype originated in a human donor with alopecia areata. CDR3 protein: CSGARVGAGEQYF. Written as DNA, the CDR3 is TGCAGCGGGGCCCGGGTGGGGGCAGGAGAGCAGTACTTC.